This TCR beta chain was documented in a study of cytomegalovirus exposure and HLA in healthy donors. Whole-study findings and limits: There were 150 to 200 TCR beta chains listed as cytomegalovirus-associated. Available immune exposure information was restricted to CMV serostatus only.

Researchers ran the PCR with 60 Vbeta and 13 Jbeta primers. Only in-frame clones appear in the TCRdb table, and some are missing; sequencing was by immunoSEQ multiplex PCR. The data hold under 200,000 clones, with roughly 13% observed a single time. Worth noting for this clone: What it binds is unknown.

V shed 8 bases and J 1 base; nucleotides not matched to a gene: 4. Germline V gives CDR1 LNHDA, CDR2 SQIVND (reference sequence). The CDR3 length is 13 residues. The sequencing sample was made of PBMCs. The V call is TRBV19, the J call TRBJ1-1; TRBD1 matches 7 bases. The origin of this receptor is a man aged 50-60 years in good health and CMV-seropositive. Written as DNA, the CDR3 is TGTGCCAGTGGGGGACAGAAGAACACTGAAGCTTTCTTT. It codes for CASGGQKNTEAFF.